Listed below are T cell receptor beta chains from one sample, sequenced in a study of identical twins. One entry per CDR3 protein results from TCRdb running MiXCR on the 5' RACE reads. The sample lists roughly 1.6 million distinct CDR3 sequences; 32% were seen once. Sequenced material: cord blood. The receptors here all came from a newborn girl in good health. Both conserved end residues are part of each CDR3. The D gene is left open where the match is weak. Clone size is given for some rows only: seen once, a few or many times, or a class if the clone is expanded.

>NA|TRBV29-1|TRBJ2-7|TRBD1
TGCAGCGTCCTATGGACAGGGGGGTTTTTGGAGCAGTACTTC
CSVLWTGGFLEQYF
>few|TRBV20-1|TRBJ2-5|TRBD2
TGCAGTGCTATCATGAATCTAGCGGGGGGAACTCAGGGGTACTTC
CSAIMNLAGGTQGYF
>few|TRBV3-1|TRBJ1-6|NA
TGTGCCAGCAGCCAAGAATACAAGGGTGCGGCACCCCTCCACTTT
CASSQEYKGAAPLHF
>NA|TRBV20-1|TRBJ2-5|NA
TGCAGTGCTCCTAGGACAGAAGAGACCCAGTACTTC
CSAPRTEETQYF
>few|TRBV6-2/TRBV6-3|TRBJ2-5|NA
TGTGCCAGCAGCTACGCGGGATCCGGTAGAGAGACCCAGTACTTC
CASSYAGSGRETQYF
>NA|TRBV19|TRBJ1-2|NA
TGTGCCAGTAGTGTTTCCAACAGGGATGCCTATGGCTACACCTTC
CASSVSNRDAYGYTF
>NA|TRBV18|TRBJ1-2|TRBD1
TGTGCCAGCTCACCGACAGGGTTCGGAAACTATGGCTACACCTTC
CASSPTGFGNYGYTF
>NA|TRBV2|TRBJ1-5|NA
TGTGCCAGCATGACGGACAGTCACAATCAGCCCCAGCATTTT
CASMTDSHNQPQHF
>NA|TRBV4-2|TRBJ2-3|NA
TGTGCCAGCAGCCAAGGTCAGAAGCCCACAGATACGCAGTATTTT
CASSQGQKPTDTQYF
>few|TRBV5-5|TRBJ1-6|NA
TGTGCCAGCAGCGTCCGAGGGCAAGAGAATTCACCCCTCCACTTT
CASSVRGQENSPLHF
>NA|TRBV7-9|TRBJ2-7|NA
TGTGCCAGCAGCTTATGGCCGGGTTCCTACAATGAGCAGTACTTC
CASSLWPGSYNEQYF
>NA|TRBV29-1|TRBJ2-1|TRBD1
TGCAGCGTTGAAGATCTCGGGACAGGGGAACACAATGAGCAGTTCTTC
CSVEDLGTGEHNEQFF
>NA|TRBV30|TRBJ1-1|TRBD1
TGTGCCTGGGGAGGACAGGCTATAGTGAACACTGAAGCTTTCTTT
CAWGGQAIVNTEAFF
>few|TRBV20-1|TRBJ2-3|NA
TGCAGTGCCCTCCGAGGGCGGGATACGCAGTATTTT
CSALRGRDTQYF
>NA|TRBV27|TRBJ1-2|NA
TGTGCCAGCAGTAGGGAAAGCGACTATGGCTACACCTTC
CASSRESDYGYTF
>few|TRBV3-1|TRBJ1-2|NA
TGTGCCAGCAGCCAAGTAAGAGGAGGTGGCTACACCTTC
CASSQVRGGGYTF
>NA|TRBV12-3/TRBV12-4|TRBJ1-2|NA
TGTGCCAGCAGTTTATATGCAGGGAACTATGGCTACACCTTC
CASSLYAGNYGYTF
>NA|TRBV20-1|TRBJ2-3|NA
TGCAGTGCGAAGGGACCGCTTCCTAGCACAGATACGCAGTATTTT
CSAKGPLPSTDTQYF